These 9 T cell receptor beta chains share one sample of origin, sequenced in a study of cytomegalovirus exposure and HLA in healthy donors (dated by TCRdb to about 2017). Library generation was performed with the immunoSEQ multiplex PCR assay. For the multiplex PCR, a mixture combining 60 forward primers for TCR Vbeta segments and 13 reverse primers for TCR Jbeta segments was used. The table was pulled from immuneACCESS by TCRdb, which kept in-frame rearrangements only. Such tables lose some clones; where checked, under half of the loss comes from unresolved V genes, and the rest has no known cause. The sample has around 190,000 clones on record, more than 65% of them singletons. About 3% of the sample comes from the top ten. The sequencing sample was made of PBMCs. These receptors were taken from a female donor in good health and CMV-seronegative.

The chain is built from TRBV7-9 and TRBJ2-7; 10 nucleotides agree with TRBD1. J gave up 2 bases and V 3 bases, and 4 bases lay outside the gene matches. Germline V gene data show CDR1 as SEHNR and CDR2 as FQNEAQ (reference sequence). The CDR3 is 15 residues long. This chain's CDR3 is CASSLGQGPTYEQYF. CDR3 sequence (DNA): TGTGCCAGCAGCTTGGGACAGGGGCCCACCTACGAGCAGTACTTC.

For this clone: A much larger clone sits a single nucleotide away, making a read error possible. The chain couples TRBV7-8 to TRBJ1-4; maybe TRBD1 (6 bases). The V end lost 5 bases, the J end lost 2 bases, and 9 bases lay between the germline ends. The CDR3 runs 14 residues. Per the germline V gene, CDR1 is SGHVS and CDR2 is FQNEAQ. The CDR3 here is CASSLTGTNEKLFF. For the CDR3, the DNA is TGTGCCAGCAGCCTCACAGGGACTAATGAAAAACTGTTTTTT.

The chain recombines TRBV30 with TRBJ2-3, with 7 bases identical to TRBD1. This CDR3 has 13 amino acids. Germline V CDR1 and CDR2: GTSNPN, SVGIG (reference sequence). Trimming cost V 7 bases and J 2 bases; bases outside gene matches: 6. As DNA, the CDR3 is TGTGCCTATAGTACAGGGGACACAGATACGCAGTATTTT. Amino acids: CAYSTGDTDTQYF.

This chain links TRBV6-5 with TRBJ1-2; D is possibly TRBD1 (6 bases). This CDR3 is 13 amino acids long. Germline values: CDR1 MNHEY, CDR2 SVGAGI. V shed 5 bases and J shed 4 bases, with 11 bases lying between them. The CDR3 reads CASSLQGSYGYTF. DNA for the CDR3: TGTGCCAGCAGTCTACAGGGTTCCTATGGCTACACCTTC.

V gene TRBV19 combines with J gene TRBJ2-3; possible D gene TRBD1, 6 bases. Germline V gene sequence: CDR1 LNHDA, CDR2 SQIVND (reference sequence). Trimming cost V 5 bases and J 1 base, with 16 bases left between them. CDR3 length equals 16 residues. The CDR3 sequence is CASSSRSGVGTDTQYF. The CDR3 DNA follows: TGTGCCAGTAGTTCCCGGTCAGGGGTGGGCACAGATACGCAGTATTTT.

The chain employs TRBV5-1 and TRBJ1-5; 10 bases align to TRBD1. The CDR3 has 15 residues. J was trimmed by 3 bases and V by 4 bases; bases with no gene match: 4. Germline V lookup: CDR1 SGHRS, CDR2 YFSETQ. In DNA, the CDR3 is TGCGCCAGCAGCCCAGGACAGGGGGACAATCAGCCCCAGCATTTT. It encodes CASSPGQGDNQPQHF.

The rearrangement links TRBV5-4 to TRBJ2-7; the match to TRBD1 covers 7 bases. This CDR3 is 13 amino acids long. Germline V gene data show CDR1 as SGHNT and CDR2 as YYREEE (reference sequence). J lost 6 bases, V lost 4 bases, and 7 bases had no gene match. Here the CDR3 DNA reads TGTGCCAGCAGCACCGAAGCAGGGGGCGAGCAGTACTTC. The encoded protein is CASSTEAGGEQYF.

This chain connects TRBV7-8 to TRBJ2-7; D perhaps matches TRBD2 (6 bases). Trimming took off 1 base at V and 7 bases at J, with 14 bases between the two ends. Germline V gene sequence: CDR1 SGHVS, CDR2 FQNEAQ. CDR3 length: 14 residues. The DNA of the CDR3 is TGTGCCAGCAGCTTAGTGGGGGGACTTATTGAGCAGTACTTC. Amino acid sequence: CASSLVGGLIEQYF.

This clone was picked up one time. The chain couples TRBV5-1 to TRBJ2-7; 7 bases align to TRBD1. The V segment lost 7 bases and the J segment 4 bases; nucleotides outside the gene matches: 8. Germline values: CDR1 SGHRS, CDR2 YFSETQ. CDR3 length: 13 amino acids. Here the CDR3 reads CASYTGVGYEQYF. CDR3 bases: TGCGCCAGCTACACAGGGGTAGGTTACGAGCAGTACTTC.